A single sample gave rise to the 6 T cell receptor beta chains below, sequenced in a study of shared clonotypes between healthy human individuals. Libraries were prepared by immunoSEQ multiplex PCR; TCRdb keeps only in-frame clonotypes and omits some of them. The sample consists of more than 1 million clones, 70% to 80% of them appearing once. The sequenced sample consisted of memory CD4+ T cells from PBMCs. The subset was: CD45RA-negative fraction. Receptors were obtained from a man younger than 30 in good health. Some clones in this sample may be carry-over from other donors' samples.

The rearrangement joins TRBV25-1 to TRBJ2-1; possible D gene TRBD1, 6 bases. CDR3 size: 13 residues. Trimming stripped 10 bases from V and 7 bases from J, with 17 bases between. Germline CDR1 MGHDK, CDR2 SYGVNS. Here the CDR3 reads CATRDTGLNEQFF. In DNA form, the CDR3 reads TGTGCCACCCGAGATACAGGGCTGAATGAGCAGTTCTTC.

This clone was counted a single time. This chain links TRBV19 with TRBJ2-3; no firm D call. Germline V gene lookup returns CDR1 LNHDA and CDR2 SQIVND (reference sequence). The CDR3 has 15 residues. V was shortened by 5 bases and J by 4 bases, with 16 bases between the two germline ends. The CDR3 spells CASSLSPATPDTQYF. Here the CDR3 DNA reads TGTGCCAGTAGTCTCAGCCCCGCCACCCCAGATACGCAGTATTTT.

Comments on this clone: A read error may be the cause here, since a much bigger clone is one base away. Other DNA variants within this sample encode the same CDR3. The chain uses TRBV28 and TRBJ1-5; D is unclear. With 2 bases removed from V and 1 base from J, the gap between germline ends came to 3 bases. The germline CDR1 and CDR2 sequences are MDHEN and SYDVKM. This CDR3 is 13 amino acids long. CDR3 loop: CASSLDSNQPQHF. The CDR3 region has the DNA TGTGCCAGCAGTTTAGACAGCAATCAGCCCCAGCATTTT.

The chain carries TRBV7-3 and TRBJ2-5, with 15 bases matching TRBD2. The germline CDR1 and CDR2 sequences are SGHTA and FQGTGA. CDR3 length: 15 residues. J lost 7 bases, V lost 4 bases, and 4 bases had no gene match. CDR3 residues: CASSSEGLAGGTQYF. The CDR3 DNA is TGTGCCAGCAGCTCGGAGGGACTAGCGGGAGGGACCCAGTACTTC.

The chain couples TRBV7-8 to TRBJ1-2; D perhaps matches TRBD1 (5 bases). Germline V gene sequence: CDR1 SGHVS, CDR2 FQNEAQ. This CDR3 region has 13 residues. V lost 5 bases, J lost 2 bases, and 9 bases lay in between. In DNA form, the CDR3 reads TGTGCCAGCAGCCCCAGGGCGAACTATGGCTACACCTTC. Translating it yields CASSPRANYGYTF.

The sample holds a few counts of this clone. The rearrangement uses TRBV2 and TRBJ2-5; a possible D gene is TRBD2 (6 bases). With 2 bases removed from V and 3 bases from J, the gap between germline ends came to 13 bases. CDR3 length equals 15 residues. Germline V gene sequence: CDR1 SNHLY, CDR2 FYNNEI. CDR3 in DNA: TGTGCCAGCAGTGAAAACCGGGACTCCAAAGAGACCCAGTACTTC. Translating gives CASSENRDSKETQYF.